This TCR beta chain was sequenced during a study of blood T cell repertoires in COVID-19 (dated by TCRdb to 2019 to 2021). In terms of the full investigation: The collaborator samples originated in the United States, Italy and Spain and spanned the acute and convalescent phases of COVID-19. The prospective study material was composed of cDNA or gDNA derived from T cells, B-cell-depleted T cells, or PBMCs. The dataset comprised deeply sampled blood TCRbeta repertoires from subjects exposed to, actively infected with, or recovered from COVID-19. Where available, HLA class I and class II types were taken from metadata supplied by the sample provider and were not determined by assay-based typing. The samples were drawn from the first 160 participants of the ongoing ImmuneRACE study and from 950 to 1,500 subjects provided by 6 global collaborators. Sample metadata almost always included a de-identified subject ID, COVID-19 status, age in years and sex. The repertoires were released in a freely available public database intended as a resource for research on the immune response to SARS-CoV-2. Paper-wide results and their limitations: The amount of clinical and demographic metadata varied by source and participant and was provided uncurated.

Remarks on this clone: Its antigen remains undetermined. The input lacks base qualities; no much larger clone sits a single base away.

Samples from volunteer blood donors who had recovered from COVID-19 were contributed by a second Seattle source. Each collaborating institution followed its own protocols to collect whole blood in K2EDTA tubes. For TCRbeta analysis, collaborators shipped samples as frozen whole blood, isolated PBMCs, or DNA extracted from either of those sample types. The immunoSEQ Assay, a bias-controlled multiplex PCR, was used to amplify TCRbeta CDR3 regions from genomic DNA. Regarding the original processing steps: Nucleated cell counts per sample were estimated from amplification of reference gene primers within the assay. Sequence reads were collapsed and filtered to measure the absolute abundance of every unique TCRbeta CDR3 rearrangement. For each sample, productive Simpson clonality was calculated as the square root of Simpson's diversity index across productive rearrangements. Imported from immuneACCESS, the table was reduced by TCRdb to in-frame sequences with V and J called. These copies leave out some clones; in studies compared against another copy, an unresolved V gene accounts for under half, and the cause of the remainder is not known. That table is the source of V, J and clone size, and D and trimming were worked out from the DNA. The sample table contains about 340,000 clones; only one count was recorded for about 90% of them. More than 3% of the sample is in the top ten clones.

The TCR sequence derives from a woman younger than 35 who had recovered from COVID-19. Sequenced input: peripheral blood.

The CDR3 region: CAWSAGTGVPNQPQHF. The DNA sequence follows: TGTGCCTGGAGCGCCGGGACAGGGGTCCCCAATCAGCCCCAGCATTTT. Recombination joined TRBV30 with TRBJ1-5, with 10 central nucleotides matching TRBD1. V ends up 3 bases short and J 3 bases short, with an unmatched junction base count of 8. The CDR3 runs 16 amino acids, cysteine and phenylalanine included. Only CDR3 DNA is held: 48 bases, read in frame from base 1. CDR1 and CDR2, looked up from the germline V gene (reference sequence), are GTSNPN and SVGIG. Joined to the reference TRBV30 and TRBJ1-5 proteins, this CDR3 gives the full variable domain: SQTIHQWPATLVQPVGSPLSLECTVEGTSNPNLYWYRQAAGRGLQLLFYSVGIGQISSEVPQNLSASRPQDRQFILSSKKLLLSDSGFYLCAWSAGTGVPNQPQHFGDGTRLSIL.